Each of the 6 T cell receptor beta chains below was sequenced from the same sample in a study of molecular identifiers for immune sequencing clone quantification (dated by TCRdb to about 2018). The receptor library was made with PCR. Reads for this sample came from an Illumina HiSeq 4000. Using fastp trimming at Q25 and MiXCR clonotype assembly, TCRdb reanalyzed the public sequencing data and kept in-frame beta chains. Merged by CDR3 protein, the rows form single entries marked with the most common genes and DNA. Here the sample has about 640,000 distinct CDR3 sequences; just under 20% occur a single time. The ten largest make up roughly 0.9% of the sample. The sample taken for sequencing was naive CD8+ T cells from blood, with Jurkat cell RNA spiked in. The sample's cell subset or site label, decoded: FACS-sorted CD8+CD4-CCR7+CD45RA+ naive T cells. The receptors were sampled from a human donor in good health. Some libraries in this study had Jurkat cell RNA spiked in.

This clonotype was counted at least ten times. The genes are TRBV28 and TRBJ1-5, with TRBD1 as a possible D gene (5 bases). Germline CDR1 and CDR2: MDHEN and SYDVKM. This CDR3 region has 14 residues. Trimming shortened V by 3 bases and J by 6 bases, and 12 bases separated the two germline ends. CDR3 protein: CASSFRQNVQPQHF. As DNA, the CDR3 is TGTGCCAGCAGTTTTAGACAGAATGTTCAGCCCCAGCATTTT.

The table lists this clonotype with many counts. V usage is TRBV3-1 and J usage is TRBJ2-2; the D is unclear. The CDR3 is made up of 12 amino acids. The V end was cut by 10 bases, the J end by 3 bases, with 9 bases between. Germline V gene sequence: CDR1 LGHDT, CDR2 YNNKEL (reference sequence). CDR3 sequence: CATTGDTGELFF. The CDR3, as DNA: TGTGCCACCACTGGGGACACCGGGGAGCTGTTTTTT.

As regards this clonotype: A much larger clone differs from this one at a single base, so this may be a read error. The chain couples TRBV7-9 to TRBJ2-2, with D uncertain. This CDR3 is 13 amino acids long. Germline lookup yields CDR1 SEHNR and CDR2 FQNEAQ (reference sequence). CDR3 nucleotide sequence: TGTGGTTTATACTTGGCTCTCGGCGGGGAGCTGTTTTTT. It translates to CGLYLALGGELFF.

In the case of this clonotype: At one of its ends the junction is not consistent with the germline gene, which may arise from a read error. The chain joins TRBV2 to TRBJ1-5; no firm D call. Germline V gene lookup returns CDR1 SNHLY and CDR2 FYNNEI. The CDR3 runs to 11 residues. CDR3 DNA: TGTGCCAGCGGTGTGAATCGGCCCCAGCATTTT. It specifies CASGVNRPQHF.

This clonotype has a count of ten or more. This chain joins TRBV24-1 and TRBJ2-3, with unresolved D. The CDR3 extends over 13 amino acids. Germline V gene sequence: CDR1 KGHDR, CDR2 SFDVKD. Trimming cost V 6 bases and J 2 bases, with 8 bases left between them. The CDR3 spells CATSSAYTDTQYF. CDR3 DNA sequence: TGTGCCACCAGTTCGGCCTACACAGATACGCAGTATTTT.

This clonotype was observed many times. The rearrangement uses TRBV3-1 and TRBJ1-6; D is perhaps TRBD1 (6 bases). With 3 bases removed from V and 7 bases from J, the gap between germline ends came to 13 bases. Germline CDR1 and CDR2: LGHDT and YNNKEL (reference sequence). The CDR3 has 15 amino acids. The DNA of the CDR3 is TGTGCCAGCAGCCACGAACAGGGCTGGAATTCACCCCTCCACTTT. This sequence encodes CASSHEQGWNSPLHF.